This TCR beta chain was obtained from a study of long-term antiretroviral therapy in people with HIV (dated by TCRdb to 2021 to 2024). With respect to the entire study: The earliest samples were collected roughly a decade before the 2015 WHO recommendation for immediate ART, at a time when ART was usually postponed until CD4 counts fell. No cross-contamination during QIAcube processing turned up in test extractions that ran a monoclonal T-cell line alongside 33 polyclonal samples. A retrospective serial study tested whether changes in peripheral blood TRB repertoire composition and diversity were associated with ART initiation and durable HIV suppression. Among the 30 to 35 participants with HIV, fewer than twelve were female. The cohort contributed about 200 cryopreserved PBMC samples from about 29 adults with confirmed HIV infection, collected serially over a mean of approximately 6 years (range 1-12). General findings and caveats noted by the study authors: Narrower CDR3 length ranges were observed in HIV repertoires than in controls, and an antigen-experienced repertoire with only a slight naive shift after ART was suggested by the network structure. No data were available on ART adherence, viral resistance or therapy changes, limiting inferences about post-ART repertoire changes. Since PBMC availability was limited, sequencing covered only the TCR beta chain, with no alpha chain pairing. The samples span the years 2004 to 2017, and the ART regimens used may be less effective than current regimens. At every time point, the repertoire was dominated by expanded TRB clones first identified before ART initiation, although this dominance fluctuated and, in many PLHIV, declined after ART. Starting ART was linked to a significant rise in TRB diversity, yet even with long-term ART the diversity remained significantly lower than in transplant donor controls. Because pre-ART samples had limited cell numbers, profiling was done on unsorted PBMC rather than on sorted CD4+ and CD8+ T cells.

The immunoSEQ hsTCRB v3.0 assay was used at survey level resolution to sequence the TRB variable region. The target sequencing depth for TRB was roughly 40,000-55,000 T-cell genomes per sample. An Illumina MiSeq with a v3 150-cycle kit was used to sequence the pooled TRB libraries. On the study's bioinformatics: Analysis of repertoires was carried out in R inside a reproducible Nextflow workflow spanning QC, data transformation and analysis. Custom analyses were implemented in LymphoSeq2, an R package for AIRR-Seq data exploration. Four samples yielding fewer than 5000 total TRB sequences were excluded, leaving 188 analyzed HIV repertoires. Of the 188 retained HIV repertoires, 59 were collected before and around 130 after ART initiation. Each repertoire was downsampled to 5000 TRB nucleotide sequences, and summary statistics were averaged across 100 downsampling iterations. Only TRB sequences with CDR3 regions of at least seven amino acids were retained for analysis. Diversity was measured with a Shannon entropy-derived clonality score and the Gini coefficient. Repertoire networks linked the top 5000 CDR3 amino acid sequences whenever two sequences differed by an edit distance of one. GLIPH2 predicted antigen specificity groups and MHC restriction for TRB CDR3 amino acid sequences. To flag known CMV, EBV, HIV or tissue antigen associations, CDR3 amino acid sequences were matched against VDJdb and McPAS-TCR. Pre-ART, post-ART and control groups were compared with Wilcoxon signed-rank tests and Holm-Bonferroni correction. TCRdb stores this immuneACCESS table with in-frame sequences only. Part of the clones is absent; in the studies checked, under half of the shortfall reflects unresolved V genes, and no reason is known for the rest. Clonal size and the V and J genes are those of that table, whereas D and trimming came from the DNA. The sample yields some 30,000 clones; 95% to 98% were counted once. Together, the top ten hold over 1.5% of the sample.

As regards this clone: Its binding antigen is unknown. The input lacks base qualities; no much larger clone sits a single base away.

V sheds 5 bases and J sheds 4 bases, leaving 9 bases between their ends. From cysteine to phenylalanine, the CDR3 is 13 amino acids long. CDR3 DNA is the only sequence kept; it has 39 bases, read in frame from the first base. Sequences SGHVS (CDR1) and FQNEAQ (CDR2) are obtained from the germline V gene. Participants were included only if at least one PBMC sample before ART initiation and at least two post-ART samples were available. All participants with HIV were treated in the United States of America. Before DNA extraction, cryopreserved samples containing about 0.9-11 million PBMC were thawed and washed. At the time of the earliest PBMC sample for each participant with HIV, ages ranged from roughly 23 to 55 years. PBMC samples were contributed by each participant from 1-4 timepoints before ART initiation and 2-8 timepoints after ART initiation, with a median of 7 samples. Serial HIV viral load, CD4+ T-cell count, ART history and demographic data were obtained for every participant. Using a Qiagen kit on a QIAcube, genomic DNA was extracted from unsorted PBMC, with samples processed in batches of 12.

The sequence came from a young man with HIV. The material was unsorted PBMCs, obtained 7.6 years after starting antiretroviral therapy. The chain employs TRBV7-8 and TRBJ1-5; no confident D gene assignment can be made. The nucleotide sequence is TGTGCCAGCAGCCTAAACCTTAATCAGCCCCAGCATTTT. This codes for CASSLNLNQPQHF.